This record concerns one T cell receptor beta chain sequence. The antigen is undetermined. This entry comes from a study of blood T cells in healthy people across ages. Study findings and constraints: TCR beta diversity per million T cells fell roughly linearly with age.

Germline lookup yields CDR1 SGDLS and CDR2 YYNGEE. Trimming at V came to 3 bases and at J to 8 bases, leaving 11 bases not matched to a gene. There are 15 residues in the CDR3. Alongside a J-beta primer mix, a sample-barcoded 5' primer served in a second PCR lasting 7 to 11 cycles. Each cDNA molecule received a tag from a template-switch adaptor that had 12 random nucleotides. From the 5' RACE reads, TCRdb called clonotypes with MiXCR, one entry per CDR3 protein. The table includes about 730,000 distinct CDR3 sequences, roughly two fifths detected once. Sample: blood. The rearrangement joins TRBV9 to TRBJ2-1; 7 bases agree with TRBD1. The sequence was obtained from an older woman in good health. The CDR3 here is CASSATGTETYEQFF. In nucleotides, the CDR3 is TGTGCCAGCAGCGCGACCGGGACAGAGACATATGAGCAGTTCTTC.